One sample yielded the 29 T cell receptor beta chains listed below, sequenced in a study of blood T cell repertoires in COVID-19. TCRdb keeps only in-frame clones here, not all; method: immunoSEQ multiplex PCR. The sample gives over 45,000 clones, about 76% of which show up once; roughly a fifth is in the top ten. Sequencing input: peripheral blood. These receptors all stem from a human donor with active or convalescent COVID-19. The donor label of this sample is uncertain.

V gene TRBV29-1 combines with J gene TRBJ2-6, with 8 bases lining up with TRBD1. This CDR3 has 17 amino acids. V trimming: 1 base; J trimming: 1 base; junction bases outside the gene matches: 6. Looked up from germline, CDR1 is SQVTM and CDR2 is ANQGSEA. CDR3 coding DNA: TGCAGCGTTGAAGGACAGGGGAAGTATTCTGGGGCCAACGTCCTGACTTTC. The encoded protein is CSVEGQGKYSGANVLTF.

This rearrangement joins TRBV7-2 to TRBJ2-3; the match to TRBD2 covers 16 bases. This CDR3 comprises 19 residues. The junction had 12 bases not matched to a gene; V was cut back by 4 bases and J by 5 bases. CDR1 and CDR2 from the germline V gene are SGHTA and FQGNSA. For the CDR3, the DNA is TGTGCCAGCAGCTACTCCGGGACTAGCGGGAGGGCCGGGGGAGATACGCAGTATTTT. Its translation is CASSYSGTSGRAGGDTQYF.

This rearrangement joins TRBV28 to TRBJ2-3, with 10 bases fitting TRBD2. CDR3 length: 18 amino acids. Germline CDR1 MDHEN, CDR2 SYDVKM. Germline trimming cut 3 bases from V and 2 bases from J; bases unmatched to any gene: 11. The CDR3 sequence: CASSFPITSGDSTDTQYF. The CDR3 DNA follows: TGTGCCAGCAGTTTTCCAATCACTAGCGGGGACTCCACAGATACGCAGTATTTT. The full variable domain, rest sourced from reference TRBV28 and TRBJ2-3, is DVKVTQSSRYLVKRTGEKVFLECVQDMDHENMFWYRQDPGLGLRLIYFSYDVKMKEKGDIPEGYSVSREKKERFSLILESASTNQTSMYLCASSFPITSGDSTDTQYFGPGTRLTVL.

This chain joins TRBV12-5 and TRBJ2-7, with D possibly being TRBD1 (5 bases). CDR1 is LGHNT, CDR2 FRNRAP, per germline. V lost 1 base, J lost 0 bases, and 10 bases lay in between. This CDR3 comprises 15 residues. Here the CDR3 reads CASGLGGISSYEQYF. CDR3 sequence (DNA): TGTGCTAGTGGTTTGGGGGGCATATCCTCCTACGAGCAGTACTTC.

This sequence joins TRBV5-1 and TRBJ2-7; TRBD2 is a possible D gene (5 bases). With 5 bases removed from V and 2 bases from J, the gap between germline ends came to 14 bases. Looked up from germline, CDR1 is SGHRS and CDR2 is YFSETQ. The CDR3 consists of 14 residues. CDR3 coding DNA: TGCGCCAGCAGTCGGGGAGATTCGCCCTACGAGCAGTACTTC. Its protein product is CASSRGDSPYEQYF.

This sequence joins TRBV6-1 and TRBJ1-2; 8 nucleotides match TRBD1. This CDR3 has 14 amino acids. V lost 1 base and J lost 3; bases outside the gene matches: 1. Looked up from germline, CDR1 is MNHNS and CDR2 is SASEGT. This CDR3 is CASSEGTGYYGYTF. CDR3 in DNA: TGTGCCAGCAGTGAAGGGACAGGGTACTATGGCTACACCTTC.

The chain couples TRBV29-1 to TRBJ1-5, with 7 bases identical to TRBD1. The germline V gene has CDR1 SQVTM and CDR2 ANQGSEA. The trim removed 7 bases at V and 2 bases at J, leaving 5 bases unmatched. The CDR3 is 13 residues long. The CDR3 DNA sequence: TGCAGCGCCGAGACAGGGCGCAATCAGCCCCAGCATTTT. Translating it yields CSAETGRNQPQHF.

This clone has only one observation. This sequence joins TRBV27 and TRBJ2-2; TRBD2 agrees at 7 bases. Germline CDR1 and CDR2: MNHEY and SMNVEV (reference sequence). The CDR3 length is 16 residues. The J segment lost 6 bases and the V segment lost 5 bases, leaving 12 bases of the junction unmatched. In nucleotides, the CDR3 is TGTGCCAGCAGTCCCCCGCCGTCGGGGGGTGCCGGGGAGCTGTTTTTT. Its translation is CASSPPPSGGAGELFF.

This chain uses TRBV5-1 with TRBJ2-7; 12 bases align to TRBD2. Germline CDR1 reads SGHRS; CDR2 reads YFSETQ. This CDR3 is 16 amino acids long. V was pared by 1 base and J by 4 bases, with 6 bases of the junction left unmatched. CDR3 amino acids: CASSLTTSGGLYEQYF. DNA for the CDR3: TGCGCCAGCAGCTTGACGACTAGCGGGGGCCTATACGAGCAGTACTTC.

This clone has only a few counts. The genes are TRBV11-3 and TRBJ1-1, with unresolved D. This CDR3 contains 13 residues. The V end lost 4 bases, the J end lost 8 bases, and 14 bases lay between the germline ends. Germline CDR1 is SGHNT and CDR2 is YENEEA. As DNA, the CDR3 is TGTGCCAGCAGCTCCCCGCGGATTCCGGAAGCTTTCTTT. As protein: CASSSPRIPEAFF.

The V and J genes are TRBV19 and TRBJ1-1; the D is unclear. The CDR3 is 14 residues long. Per germline, CDR1 LNHDA and CDR2 SQIVND (reference sequence). V dropped 9 bases and J dropped 6 bases, with 20 bases sitting between them. The CDR3 protein is CASLIPGLSPEAFF. CDR3 nucleotides: TGTGCCAGCCTGATCCCTGGACTGTCACCTGAAGCTTTCTTT.

The chain uses TRBV10-2 and TRBJ1-2; 7 nucleotides line up with TRBD1. V trimming: 0 bases; J trimming: 3 bases; junction bases outside the gene matches: 7. This CDR3 is built from 16 residues. Per germline, CDR1 WSHSY and CDR2 SAAADI. CDR3 region: CASSESLEGADYGYTF. The CDR3 region has the DNA TGCGCCAGCAGTGAGTCTTTGGAGGGGGCGGACTATGGCTACACCTTC.

The CDR3 spells CSASQADTYEQYF. The DNA for the CDR3 is TGCAGTGCTAGTCAAGCGGATACCTACGAGCAGTACTTC. The chain carries TRBV20-1 and TRBJ2-7, with D perhaps matching TRBD2 (5 bases). CDR1 and CDR2 from the germline V gene are DFQATT and SNEGSKA (reference sequence). The length of the CDR3 is 13 residues. Trimming took 3 bases from V and 2 from J, leaving 11 bases between them.

The V call is TRBV5-1, the J call TRBJ2-3; D uncertain. This CDR3 spans 14 amino acids. Germline-derived CDR1 and CDR2 are SGHRS and YFSETQ. V lost 4 bases to trimming and J lost 0 bases, with 9 bases between them. The CDR3 region has the DNA TGCGCCAGCAGCCCGAGGTCTAGCACAGATACGCAGTATTTT. This gives the protein CASSPRSSTDTQYF. Drawing the rest from reference TRBV5-1 and TRBJ2-3, the complete variable domain is KAGVTQTPRYLIKTRGQQVTLSCSPISGHRSVSWYQQTPGQGLQFLFEYFSETQRNKGNFPGRFSGRQFSNSRSEMNVSTLELGDSALYLCASSPRSSTDTQYFGPGTRLTVL.

The chain has TRBV6-1 and TRBJ2-7; no definite D call. The V and J ends lost 1 base and 0 bases respectively, with 7 bases between them. CDR1 and CDR2 (germline): MNHNS, SASEGT. This CDR3 is built from 14 residues. The CDR3 DNA is TGTGCCAGCAGTGAAGGCCAGGTCTCCTACGAGCAGTACTTC. Translation gives CASSEGQVSYEQYF.

In DNA form, the CDR3 reads TGTGCCAGCAGCTTAGGACAGGCTAACTTACCACCCCTCCACTTT. It yields the protein CASSLGQANLPPLHF. V is TRBV11-2 and J is TRBJ1-6; D may be TRBD1 (6 bases). CDR3 length equals 15 residues. The V and J ends lost 1 base and 11 bases respectively, with 15 bases between them. Germline CDR1 reads SGHAT; CDR2 reads FQNNGV.

CDR3 residues: CARSFGTGGALGNYEQYF. CDR3 nucleotide sequence: TGTGCCAGAAGCTTCGGGACAGGGGGCGCGCTGGGCAACTACGAGCAGTACTTC. The chain couples TRBV5-3 to TRBJ2-7; 12 bases align to TRBD1. TRBV5-3 is noted as an ORF with a role that remains uncertain. V gave up 2 bases and J gave up 3 bases; unmatched junction bases: 12. CDR3 length equals 18 residues.

This clone occurred many times. The rearrangement links TRBV5-5 to TRBJ1-1, with 10 nucleotides matching TRBD1. The germline CDR1 and CDR2 sequences are SGHKS and YYEKEE (reference sequence). CDR3 length: 16 residues. The trim removed 5 bases at V and 1 base at J, leaving 8 bases unmatched. CDR3 protein: CASRLGTGAANTEAFF. The CDR3 nucleotides are TGTGCCAGCAGACTTGGGACAGGGGCCGCGAACACTGAAGCTTTCTTT. Together with reference TRBV5-5 and TRBJ1-1, the CDR3 gives the full variable domain: DAGVTQSPTHLIKTRGQQVTLRCSPISGHKSVSWYQQVLGQGPQFIFQYYEKEERGRGNFPDRFSARQFPNYSSELNVNALLLGDSALYLCASRLGTGAANTEAFFGQGTRLTVV.

The chain uses TRBV15 and TRBJ2-7; D perhaps matches TRBD2 (5 bases). V shed 0 bases and J shed 0 bases, with 9 bases lying between them. Germline assignment: CDR1 LNHNV and CDR2 YYDKDF (reference sequence). This CDR3 contains 15 residues. The CDR3 is CATSRDRSGSYEQYF. The CDR3 nucleotides read TGTGCCACCAGCAGAGACCGCAGCGGCTCCTACGAGCAGTACTTC.

This clone was seen more than once but under ten times. V gene TRBV3-1 (or the pseudogene TRBV3-2) combines with J gene TRBJ2-5; no clear D gene. This CDR3 spans 17 amino acids. Trimming took off 2 bases at V and 2 bases at J, with 18 bases between the two ends. CDR1 and CDR2 (germline): LGHDT, YNNKEL (reference sequence). The CDR3 DNA reads TGTGCCAGCAGCCAATTCATCTTCGTTGAGATACAAGAGACCCAGTACTTC. Its translation: CASSQFIFVEIQETQYF.

The table lists this clone with a count of one. V gene TRBV6-1 combines with J gene TRBJ2-1; 7 bases agree with TRBD1. V lost 1 base, J lost 4 bases, and 10 bases stayed unmatched. The CDR3 extends over 17 amino acids. Germline assignment: CDR1 MNHNS and CDR2 SASEGT. The CDR3 protein is CASSEGTGTRPYNEQFF. The DNA of the CDR3 is TGTGCCAGCAGTGAAGGGACAGGTACGCGCCCTTACAATGAGCAGTTCTTC.

This clone has only a few counts. CDR3: CASREPTGSGNTIYF. In DNA form, the CDR3 reads TGTGCCAGCAGGGAGCCGACAGGGTCTGGAAACACCATATATTTT. V is TRBV2 and J is TRBJ1-3, with 7 bases lining up with TRBD1. Germline assignment: CDR1 SNHLY and CDR2 FYNNEI. Losses at the gene ends were 6 bases for V and 1 base for J; bases not matched to a gene: 6. This CDR3 contains 15 residues.

The chain combines TRBV2 with TRBJ2-6, with 7 bases aligning to TRBD1. The CDR3 contains 14 residues. Trimming cost V 9 bases and J 3 bases; bases outside gene matches: 5. Germline loops: CDR1 SNHLY, CDR2 FYNNEI. The CDR3 spells CARTGVGGANVLTF. As DNA, the CDR3 is TGTGCCAGAACAGGGGTAGGTGGGGCCAACGTCCTGACTTTC. Supplemented by reference TRBV2 and TRBJ2-6, the full variable domain reads EPEVTQTPSHQVTQMGQEVILRCVPISNHLYFYWYRQILGQKVEFLVSFYNNEISEKSEIFDDQFSVERPDGSNFTLKIRSTKLEDSAMYFCARTGVGGANVLTFGAGSRLTVL.

Concerning this clone: Other nucleotide sequences in the sample specify the same CDR3. The rearrangement uses TRBV11-3 and TRBJ2-7; a possible D gene is TRBD1 (6 bases). Germline lookup yields CDR1 SGHNT and CDR2 YENEEA. This CDR3 comprises 12 residues. With 2 bases removed from V and 4 bases from J, the gap between germline ends came to 6 bases. The CDR3, as DNA: TGTGCCAGCAGCTTACAGGGGTACGAGCAGTACTTC. It encodes CASSLQGYEQYF.

The rearrangement uses TRBV27 and TRBJ2-5; weak D call: TRBD1 (5 bases). Germline CDR1 is MNHEY and CDR2 is SMNVEV (reference sequence). The CDR3 consists of 16 residues. Trimming cost V 4 bases and J 2 bases, with 17 bases left between them. In nucleotides, the CDR3 is TGTGCCAGCAGTTCCCCACACTATTCAGGGCAAGAGACCCAGTACTTC. This sequence encodes CASSSPHYSGQETQYF.

Comments on this clone: An end of the junction differs from the germline gene, which may be a read error. Other DNA variants within this sample encode the same CDR3. The genes are TRBV7-7 and TRBJ2-1; 7 positions match TRBD1. This CDR3 is 13 amino acids long. CDR1 is SSHAT and CDR2 is FNYEAQ in the germline V gene (reference sequence). The CDR3 DNA sequence: TGTGCTAGCAGCCAGACAGGGAAGAATGAACAGTTCTTC. Translated: CASSQTGKNEQFF.

This clone was seen just once. The chain carries TRBV5-1 and TRBJ2-3; tentative D call: TRBD1 (7 bases). CDR3 length equals 15 residues. The germline gives CDR1 SGHRS, CDR2 YFSETQ. Deletions cut 1 base from V and 8 bases from J, with 17 bases between. The CDR3 here is CASSLTGDSYGTQYF. Written as DNA, the CDR3 is TGCGCCAGCAGCTTGACAGGGGACTCCTATGGTACGCAGTATTTT.

The J gene is TRBJ2-1, the V gene TRBV9; D possibly corresponds to TRBD2 (6 bases). This CDR3 has 15 residues. Deletions cut 0 bases from V and 4 bases from J, with 11 bases between. Looked up from germline, CDR1 is SGDLS and CDR2 is YYNGEE. DNA of the CDR3: TGTGCCAGCAGCGTAGGGAGGGGCGGGTACAATGAGCAGTTCTTC. Protein sequence: CASSVGRGGYNEQFF.

The chain links TRBV6-5 to TRBJ2-1; the D gene is possibly TRBD2 (5 bases). V was pared by 8 bases and J by 1 base, with 15 bases between. The CDR3 covers 15 residues. Looked up from germline, CDR1 is MNHEY and CDR2 is SVGAGI. CDR3 in amino acids: CASGPDGDSYNEQFF. CDR3 nucleotide sequence: TGTGCCAGCGGGCCGGACGGGGATTCCTACAATGAGCAGTTCTTC.